A selection of T cell receptor beta chains follows, all from one sample in a study of shared clonotypes between healthy human individuals. This table comes from immunoSEQ multiplex PCR, and its TCRdb copy is limited to in-frame clones, with some not included. The sample contains over a million clones, about 84% of which appear only once. The sequenced material came from memory CD4+ T cells from PBMCs. These receptors came from a man aged 18 to 35 in good health. Some clones in this sample may be carry-over from other donors' samples. CDR3s include the opening cysteine and the closing phenylalanine or tryptophan. D genes are given only for firm matches. A clone size is listed for some rows: how often the clone was seen (once, few, many), or a class if it is expanded.

v_call	clone_size	j_call	d_call	cdr3_nt	cdr3_aa
TRBV30	-	TRBJ2-1	-	TGTGCCTGGAGTGCCTCGGGAAGCGGCCTCTACAATGAGCAGTTCTTC	CAWSASGSGLYNEQFF
TRBV7-2	-	TRBJ2-3	-	TGTGCCAGCAGCCCGACTCGGGGTGGAGATACGCAGTATTTT	CASSPTRGGDTQYF
TRBV28	-	TRBJ1-5	TRBD1	TGTGCCAGCAGTCCAGGGACAGCCCATCAGCCCCAGCATTTT	CASSPGTAHQPQHF
TRBV7-3	-	TRBJ2-3	-	TGTGCCAGCAGCCGAGGGGGGGTTCCCACAGATACGCAGTATTTT	CASSRGGVPTDTQYF
TRBV27	-	TRBJ2-7	-	TGTGCCAGCAGTACGATGACAGGCTCCTACGAGCAGTACTTC	CASSTMTGSYEQYF
TRBV2	-	TRBJ2-5	TRBD2	TGTGCCACCTCGAGAGAACTAGCGGGAGTTGAGACCCAGTACTTC	CATSRELAGVETQYF
TRBV4-1	few	TRBJ2-4	TRBD1	TGCGCCAGCAGCCCCCGGACAGGGGAAGGGGTTCAGTACTTC	CASSPRTGEGVQYF
TRBV6-1	-	TRBJ2-7	-	TGTGCCAGCAGCCAAAAGGGGGGCATGGCCTACGAGCAGTACTTC	CASSQKGGMAYEQYF
TRBV30	-	TRBJ2-5	TRBD1	TGTGCCTGGAGCGTCGGTTTAAGGGGGCCGGGGGAGACCCAGTACTTC	CAWSVGLRGPGETQYF
TRBV6-1	-	TRBJ2-1	TRBD2	TGTGCCAGCAGGGGTAGCGGGAGTCCCTACAATGAGCAGTTCTTC	CASRGSGSPYNEQFF
TRBV2	-	TRBJ1-2	-	TGTGCCAGCACCAGGGATATTGGCTACACCTTC	CASTRDIGYTF
TRBV29-1	-	TRBJ1-4	TRBD1	TGCAGCGTTCAGGGGGGAAGTGAAAAACTGTTTTTT	CSVQGGSEKLFF
TRBV9	few	TRBJ2-2	TRBD2	TGTGCCAGCAGCTCACGGGCTAGCGGCACCGGGGAGCTGTTTTTT	CASSSRASGTGELFF
TRBV30	-	TRBJ1-1	-	TGTGCCTGGAGTGCAACCGCCGGGCAGGCTTTCTTT	CAWSATAGQAFF
TRBV28	many	TRBJ1-2	-	TGTGCCAGCAGTTTAGATGAGGGTGCTATGGGGGGCTACACCTTC	CASSLDEGAMGGYTF
TRBV6-6	-	TRBJ2-7	TRBD1	TGTGCCAGCAGTCGCCCACCGGGACAGGGGCCCTACGAGCAGTACTTC	CASSRPPGQGPYEQYF
TRBV6-5	-	TRBJ1-1	-	TGTGCCAGCTCGAAGGCCCTCGGAGAAGCTTTCTTT	CASSKALGEAFF
TRBV9	-	TRBJ2-7	-	TGTGCCAGCAGCGTGAGAGAGGGCTTAGCGGAAACCTACGAGCAGTACTTC	CASSVREGLAETYEQYF
TRBV18	-	TRBJ1-1	-	TGTGCCAGCTCACCCCCGGACGGCTACTCCATGAACACTGAAGCTTTCTTT	CASSPPDGYSMNTEAFF
TRBV7-2	-	TRBJ2-7	TRBD2	TGTGCCAGCAGCTTAGGACAGACTAGCGGATACGAGCAGTACTTC	CASSLGQTSGYEQYF
TRBV5-1	-	TRBJ1-1	TRBD1	TGCGCCAGCACCCGCGGGACAGGGAACACTGAAGCTTTCTTT	CASTRGTGNTEAFF
TRBV5-1	-	TRBJ2-3	-	TGCGCCAGCAGCTTGACGAGGAGCACAGATACGCAGTATTTT	CASSLTRSTDTQYF
TRBV27	-	TRBJ2-1	-	TGTGCCAGCAGTCCGCGACCCACCGGGTACAATGAGCAGTTCTTC	CASSPRPTGYNEQFF
TRBV5-1	-	TRBJ2-7	TRBD2	TGCGCCAGCAGCCCCCGGGCTAGCGGTGCCTACGAGCAGTACTTC	CASSPRASGAYEQYF
TRBV25-1	-	TRBJ2-1	-	TGTGCCAGCAGTGACTCCGTGGAGCTACAGTTCTTC	CASSDSVELQFF
TRBV28	-	TRBJ1-5	-	TGTGCCAGCGCCGGCGGGGTTGGGCATCAGCCCCAGCATTTT	CASAGGVGHQPQHF
TRBV30	-	TRBJ1-5	TRBD1	TGTGCCTGGAACGAAAGGGGGCGTTGGCAGCCCCAGCATTTT	CAWNERGRWQPQHF
TRBV23-1	-	TRBJ1-2	-	TGCGCCAGCAGTCAACCTGAGGACTATGGCTACACCTTC	CASSQPEDYGYTF
TRBV6-5	-	TRBJ2-3	-	TGTGCCGTCGGGAGTCGTGGCGCAGATACGCAGTATTTT	CAVGSRGADTQYF
TRBV5-6	-	TRBJ1-2	TRBD1	TGTGCCAGCAGCTTGACCGGGACAGGGCACGACTATGGCTACACCTTC	CASSLTGTGHDYGYTF
TRBV28	-	TRBJ2-7	-	TGTGCCAGCAGTTTTGGGGGCACCTACGAGCAGTACTTC	CASSFGGTYEQYF
TRBV9	-	TRBJ2-2	-	TGTGCCAGCAGCGTAGTATGGACCCCCGGGGAGCTGTTTTTT	CASSVVWTPGELFF
TRBV6-4	-	TRBJ2-3	TRBD2	TGTGCCAGCAGTGAATTACCGGGACTAGCGGGAGATAGCACAGATACGCAGTATTTT	CASSELPGLAGDSTDTQYF
TRBV7-9	-	TRBJ2-7	-	TGTGCCAGCACAAACGAATACTACGAGCAGTACTTC	CASTNEYYEQYF
TRBV5-4	-	TRBJ2-3	TRBD2	TGTGCCAGCAGCCCTATAGGACTAGCGGGAGGGCGAGCAACAGATACGCAGTATTTT	CASSPIGLAGGRATDTQYF
TRBV28	-	TRBJ1-1	-	TGTGCCAGCCTAGGGAACACTGAAGCTTTCTTT	CASLGNTEAFF
TRBV27	few	TRBJ1-6	TRBD1	TGTGCCAGCAGTTCCCCCCTCGTGGACAGGGATTCACCCCTCCACTTT	CASSSPLVDRDSPLHF
TRBV30	-	TRBJ2-2	-	TGTGCCTGGAGTGCTAGCCCCGGGGAGCTGTTTTTT	CAWSASPGELFF
TRBV28	-	TRBJ1-4	-	TGTGCCAGCAGTTTCTCGGGTCCGGCTAATGAAAAACTGTTTTTT	CASSFSGPANEKLFF
TRBV18	-	TRBJ1-5	-	TGTGCCAGCTCACCAATACCAGGCAGAACCCAGCCCCAGCATTTT	CASSPIPGRTQPQHF
TRBV15	-	TRBJ2-7	TRBD1	TGTGCCACCAGCAGAGCCGGACAGGGGGCGCAATTC	CATSRAGQGAQF
TRBV7-2	-	TRBJ1-2	-	TGTGCCAGCAGCTACCGGGACGGATACTATGGCTACACCTTC	CASSYRDGYYGYTF
TRBV6-5	-	TRBJ2-1	-	TGTGCCAGCAGTTACCAGGGTGTTTGGTTCTTC	CASSYQGVWFF
TRBV30	-	TRBJ1-2	TRBD1	TGTGCCTGGAGTGAAAAGGGGGCGGATGGCTACACCTTC	CAWSEKGADGYTF
TRBV7-8	-	TRBJ1-1	-	TGTGCCAGCAGCTTAGGTCCCAGGGGAACTGAAGCTTTCTTT	CASSLGPRGTEAFF
TRBV7-3	once	TRBJ2-5	TRBD2	TGTGCCAGCAGCTTAACGCCACTAGCGGGAGAAACCCAGTACTTC	CASSLTPLAGETQYF
TRBV4-3	-	TRBJ2-2	TRBD2	TGCGCCAGCAGCCAGGCGGGGGGTAAGGCCGGGGAGCTGTTTTTT	CASSQAGGKAGELFF
TRBV11-2	once	TRBJ2-1	TRBD1	TGTGCCAGCAGCAAGACAGGGGGCCGCAATGAGCAGTTCTTC	CASSKTGGRNEQFF
TRBV2	-	TRBJ1-1	-	TGTGCCAGCAGTGAAACGACCGGGACGGGGAACACTGAAGCTTTCTTT	CASSETTGTGNTEAFF
TRBV27	few	TRBJ1-5	TRBD1	TGTGCCAGCAGTTTAGGGACAGGGAATCAGCCCCAGCATTTT	CASSLGTGNQPQHF
TRBV7-6	-	TRBJ1-1	TRBD1	TGTGCCAGCAGCTTGGCGGGAGGGGGCCCGGAGAACACTGAAGCTTTCTTT	CASSLAGGGPENTEAFF
TRBV28	-	TRBJ2-1	TRBD2	TGTGCCAGCAGTTCAGCGGGAGCAGACTACAATGAGCAGTTCTTC	CASSSAGADYNEQFF